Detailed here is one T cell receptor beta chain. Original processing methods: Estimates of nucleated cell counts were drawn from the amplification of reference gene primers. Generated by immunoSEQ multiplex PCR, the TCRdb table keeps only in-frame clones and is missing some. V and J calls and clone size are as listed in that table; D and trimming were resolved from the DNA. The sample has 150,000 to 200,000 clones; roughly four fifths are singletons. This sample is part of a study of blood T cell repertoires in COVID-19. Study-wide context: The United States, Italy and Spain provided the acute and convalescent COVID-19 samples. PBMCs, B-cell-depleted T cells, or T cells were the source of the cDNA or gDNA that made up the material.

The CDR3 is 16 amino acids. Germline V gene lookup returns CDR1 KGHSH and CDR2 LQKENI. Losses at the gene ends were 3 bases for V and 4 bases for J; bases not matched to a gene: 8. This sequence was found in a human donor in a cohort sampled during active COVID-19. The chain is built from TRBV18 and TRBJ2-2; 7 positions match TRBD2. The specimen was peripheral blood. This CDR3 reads CASSPSSGPSTGELFF. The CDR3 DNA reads TGTGCCAGCTCACCTTCTAGCGGTCCGAGCACCGGGGAGCTGTTTTTT. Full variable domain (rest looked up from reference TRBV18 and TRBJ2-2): NAGVMQNPRHLVRRRGQEARLRCSPMKGHSHVYWYRQLPEEGLKFMVYLQKENIIDESGMPKERFSAEFPKEGPSILRIQQVVRGDSAAYFCASSPSSGPSTGELFFGEGSRLTVL.